This record covers a single T cell receptor beta chain. Its matching antigen is unknown. Sampling of blood occurred at baseline, cycle 4 day 1, and cycle 7 day 1. This entry comes from a study of OX40 agonist ivuxolimab in advanced cancers. General study points: Average numbers of expanded clones were greater in CD8+ T cells than in CD4+.

Data came from immunoSEQ multiplex PCR; TCRdb stores just in-frame clones and leaves some out. The sample records tens of thousands of clones, over 75% being singletons. With 0 bases clipped from V and 2 bases from J, the junction kept 7 bases outside the gene matches. This CDR3 has 17 residues. Per germline, CDR1 SGHTA and CDR2 FQGNSA. The sequencing used CD4+ or CD8+ T cells sorted from blood, collected in a trial of the OX40 agonist ivuxolimab. The V and J genes are TRBV7-2 and TRBJ2-5, with TRBD2 identical over 9 bases. The sequence derives from an adult with an advanced solid tumor such as melanoma, head and neck, liver or kidney cancer. CDR3 amino acids: CASSLARASGAQETQYF. CDR3 bases: TGTGCCAGCAGCTTAGCGCGGGCTAGCGGGGCGCAAGAGACCCAGTACTTC.